The clone carrying this T cell receptor (beta chain) was found a few times. The antigen is not known. TCRdb used MiXCR to reprocess the 5' RACE reads, holding one entry per CDR3 protein. The table records fewer than 550,000 distinct CDR3 sequences, approximately 16% of them present only once. This record belongs to a study of identical twins. Study-level points and caveats: Cross-sectional statistics, not tracking of the same donors, supported the conclusions. Researchers reported excess low generation probability among twin-shared out-of-frame alpha sequences. With abundant cord blood beta clonotypes, insertions were fewer; memory repertoires showed no such pattern.

V lost 0 bases and J 5 bases, leaving 10 bases between the germline ends. The CDR3 covers 14 residues. Germline CDR1 and CDR2: LGHDT and YNNKEL (reference sequence). In addition, the sample was reused for a study of yellow fever vaccine responses in identical twins. That study adds: In identical twins, vaccine T cell responses appeared partly shared and partly individual.

The sample taken for sequencing was CD4+ T cells sorted from blood. This receptor was taken from a woman aged 18-29 years in good health. V is TRBV3-1 and J is TRBJ2-5, with no clear D. The CDR3 region has the DNA TGTGCCAGCAGCCAAGACACGTCGAGGGAGACCCAGTACTTC. As protein: CASSQDTSRETQYF.